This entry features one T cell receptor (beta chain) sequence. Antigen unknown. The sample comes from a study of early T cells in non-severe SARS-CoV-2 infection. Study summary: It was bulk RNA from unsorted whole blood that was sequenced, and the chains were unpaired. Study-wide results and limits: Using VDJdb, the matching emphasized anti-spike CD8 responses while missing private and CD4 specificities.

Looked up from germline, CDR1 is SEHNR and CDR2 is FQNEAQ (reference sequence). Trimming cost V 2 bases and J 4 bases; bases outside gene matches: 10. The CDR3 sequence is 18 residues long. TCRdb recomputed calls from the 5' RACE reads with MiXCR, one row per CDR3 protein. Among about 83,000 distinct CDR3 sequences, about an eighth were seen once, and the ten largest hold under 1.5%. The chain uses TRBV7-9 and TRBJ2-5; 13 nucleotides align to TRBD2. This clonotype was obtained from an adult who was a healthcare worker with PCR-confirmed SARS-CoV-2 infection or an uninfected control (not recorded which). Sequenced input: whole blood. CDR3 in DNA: TGTGCCAGCAGCTTACACACTAGCGGGGGGGCCAGGCGAGAGACCCAGTACTTC. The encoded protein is CASSLHTSGGARRETQYF.